The present T cell receptor (beta chain) was sequenced within a study of identical twins. Regarding the study as a whole: With beta out-of-frame sequences, excess sharing by twins was weaker. Out-of-frame sharing of TCR alpha in monozygotic twins was underestimated by models.

Healthy Caucasians were all of the donors. Template switching supplied a universal primer site; unique molecular identifiers were carried on the cDNA. MiXCR, run by TCRdb on the 5' RACE reads, gives a single entry per CDR3 protein. Counted here are roughly 230,000 distinct CDR3 sequences, approximately 8.3% occurring once; the ten biggest clones make up less than 4%. In the case of this clonotype: Its antigen is undetermined.

CDR3 size: 15 residues. The V and J ends lost 2 bases and 1 base respectively, with 10 bases between them. The germline gives CDR1 MGHRA, CDR2 YSYEKL. These data also featured in a second study, about yellow fever vaccine responses in identical twins.

This chain uses TRBV4-1 with TRBJ2-3; a possible D gene is TRBD2 (5 bases). Specimen: CD8+ T cells sorted from blood. The clonotype originates from a woman between 18 and 29 years old in good health. This chain's CDR3 is CASSQIRTGTDTQYF. The CDR3, as DNA: TGCGCCAGCAGCCAAATTAGGACTGGCACAGATACGCAGTATTTT.